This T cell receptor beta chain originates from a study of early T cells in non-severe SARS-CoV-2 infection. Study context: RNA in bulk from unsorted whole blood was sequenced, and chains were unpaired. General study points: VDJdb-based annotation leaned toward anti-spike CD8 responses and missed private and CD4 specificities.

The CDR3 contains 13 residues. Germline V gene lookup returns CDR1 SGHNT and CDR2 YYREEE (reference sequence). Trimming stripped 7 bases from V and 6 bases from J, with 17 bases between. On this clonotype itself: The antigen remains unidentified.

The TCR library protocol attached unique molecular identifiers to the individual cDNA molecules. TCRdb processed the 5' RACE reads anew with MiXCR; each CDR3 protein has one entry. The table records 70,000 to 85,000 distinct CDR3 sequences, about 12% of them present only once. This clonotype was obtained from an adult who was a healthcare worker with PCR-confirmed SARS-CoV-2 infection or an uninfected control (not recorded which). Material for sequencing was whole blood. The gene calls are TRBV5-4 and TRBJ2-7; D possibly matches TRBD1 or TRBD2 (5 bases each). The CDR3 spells CASGSGTPLEQYF. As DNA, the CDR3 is TGTGCCAGCGGATCCGGGACCCCCCTCGAGCAGTACTTC.